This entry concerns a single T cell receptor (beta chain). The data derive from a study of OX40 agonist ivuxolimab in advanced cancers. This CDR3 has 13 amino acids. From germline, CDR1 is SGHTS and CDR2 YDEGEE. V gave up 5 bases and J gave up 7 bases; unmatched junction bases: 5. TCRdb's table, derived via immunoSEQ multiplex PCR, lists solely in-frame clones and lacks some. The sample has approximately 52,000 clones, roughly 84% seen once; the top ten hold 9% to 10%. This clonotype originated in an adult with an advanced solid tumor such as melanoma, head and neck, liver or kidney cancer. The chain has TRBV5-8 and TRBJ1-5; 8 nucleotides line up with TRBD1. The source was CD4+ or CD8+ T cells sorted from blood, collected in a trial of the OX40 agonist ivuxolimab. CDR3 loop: CASSGTGDQPQHF. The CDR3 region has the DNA TGTGCCAGCAGTGGGACAGGCGACCAGCCCCAGCATTTT.